Below are 19 T cell receptor beta chains sequenced from a single sample in a study of T-cell reconstitution after alpha-beta-depleted transplantation in children. Unique molecular identifiers were incorporated into the prepared TCRbeta library. TCRdb reanalysed the PCR reads using MiXCR and keeps one entry per CDR3 protein. The sample carries about 270,000 distinct CDR3 sequences, nearly 10% recorded once. The material sequenced was PBMCs from the stem cell graft donor, taken from the stem cell graft. These receptors were taken from a human donor who donated a stem cell graft to a child with SCID.

This clonotype was counted at least ten times. J is TRBJ2-1 and V is TRBV7-6; D possibly corresponds to TRBD2 (5 bases). The V gene's germline CDR1 is SGHVS and CDR2 FNYEAQ. The CDR3 totals 16 residues. V was cut by 1 base and J by 4 bases, with 14 bases left in between. CDR3 sequence reads: CASSLGGQVTYNEQFF. As DNA, the CDR3 is TGTGCCAGCAGCTTAGGCGGGCAGGTCACATACAATGAGCAGTTCTTC.

The chain links TRBV20-1 to TRBJ1-2, with 9 bases aligning to TRBD1. CDR1 and CDR2 from the germline V gene are DFQATT and SNEGSKA (reference sequence). Germline trimming cut 1 base from V and 5 bases from J; bases unmatched to any gene: 5. CDR3 length: 14 residues. CDR3 region: CSARGQGEEYGYTF. CDR3 DNA: TGCAGTGCTAGAGGACAGGGGGAAGAATATGGCTACACCTTC.

This clonotype has a handful of counts. This chain connects TRBV3-1 to TRBJ1-2; TRBD1 is a possible D gene (6 bases). The CDR3 is 17 amino acids. Deletions cut 2 bases from V and 8 bases from J, with 24 bases between. The germline gives CDR1 LGHDT, CDR2 YNNKEL (reference sequence). The CDR3 loop is CASSQLPLQGGDHGYTF. The CDR3 nucleotides read TGTGCCAGCAGCCAACTCCCATTACAAGGGGGAGATCACGGCTACACCTTC.

This clonotype was recorded a few times. This chain joins TRBV16 and TRBJ2-5; D remains unclear. The germline V gene encodes CDR1 KGHSY and CDR2 FQNENV. Trimming left V 5 bases short and J 4 bases short, with 8 bases between. CDR3 size: 12 residues. CDR3 sequence reads: CASSTDGETQYF. As DNA, the CDR3 is TGTGCCAGCAGCACAGATGGAGAGACCCAGTACTTC.

This clonotype was counted a few times. The genes are TRBV27 and TRBJ2-7; 9 bases are shared with TRBD1. The CDR3 runs 15 residues. Trimming took 5 bases from V and 5 from J; bases not matched to a gene: 10. CDR1 is MNHEY, CDR2 SMNVEV, per germline (reference sequence). The DNA for the CDR3 is TGTGCCAGCAGTGTCCGGGACAGGGTAGGAAACGAGCAGTACTTC. Protein sequence: CASSVRDRVGNEQYF.

V usage is TRBV20-1 and J usage is TRBJ1-5; no reliable D call. CDR3 length: 14 amino acids. Germline V gene lookup returns CDR1 DFQATT and CDR2 SNEGSKA (reference sequence). Trimming took off 6 bases at V and 3 bases at J, with 15 bases between the two ends. CDR3 DNA sequence: TGCAGTGCAACCGACCGATGGCCCAATCAGCCCCAGCATTTT. It specifies CSATDRWPNQPQHF.

The V gene is TRBV20-1, the J gene TRBJ2-7; 7 nucleotides agree with TRBD2. Germline V lookup: CDR1 DFQATT, CDR2 SNEGSKA (reference sequence). The length of the CDR3 is 11 residues. Germline trimming cut 6 bases from V and 5 bases from J; bases unmatched to any gene: 4. DNA of the CDR3: TGCAGTGCAGCTCGGGAGGACGAGCAGTACTTC. Protein sequence: CSAAREDEQYF.

This clonotype was counted a few times. Sequence at one end of the junction differs from germline and may be a read error. The chain recombines TRBV6-1 with TRBJ1-1; the D gene is possibly TRBD1 (5 bases). The CDR3 totals 14 residues. Germline-derived CDR1 and CDR2 are MNHNS and SASEGT. This CDR3 is CATSAGTVNTEAFF. CDR3 bases: TGTGCCACCAGTGCCGGGACGGTGAACACTGAAGCTTTCTTT.

The V call is TRBV5-1, the J call TRBJ2-1, with D hard to call. Germline V gene data show CDR1 as SGHRS and CDR2 as YFSETQ. Trimming removed 0 bases from V and 0 bases from J, with 7 bases in between. The CDR3 extends over 15 amino acids. Written as DNA, the CDR3 is TGCGCCAGCAGCTTGGCGGTTGGCTCCTACAATGAGCAGTTCTTC. Translation: CASSLAVGSYNEQFF.

This clonotype was picked up many times. V is TRBV20-1 and J is TRBJ1-6; D possibly corresponds to TRBD1 (5 bases). Trimming took off 0 bases at V and 2 bases at J, with 17 bases between the two ends. The CDR3 runs to 18 residues. Germline V lookup: CDR1 DFQATT, CDR2 SNEGSKA (reference sequence). The CDR3, as DNA: TGCAGTGCTAGAGATGGCCAGGGCAGGGTTCCCTATAATTCACCCCTCCACTTT. Its protein is CSARDGQGRVPYNSPLHF.

The chain is built from TRBV5-6 and TRBJ2-1, with 10 bases lining up with TRBD2. Germline lookup yields CDR1 SGHDT and CDR2 YYEEEE. The CDR3 is 16 amino acids. With 3 bases clipped from V and 5 bases from J, the junction kept 8 bases outside the gene matches. CDR3 region: CASSYPGTSADNEQFF. For the CDR3, the DNA is TGTGCCAGCAGCTACCCTGGGACTAGCGCAGACAATGAGCAGTTCTTC.

This clonotype showed up many times. The rearrangement uses TRBV7-2 and TRBJ2-2; D might be TRBD1 or TRBD2, each matching 6 bases. The CDR3 extends over 15 amino acids. Deletions cut 5 bases from V and 4 bases from J, with 14 bases between. CDR1 SGHTA and CDR2 FQGNSA come from the germline V gene. Written as DNA, the CDR3 is TGTGCCAGCAGCAGGGGGGCCGTGGTCACCGGGGAGCTGTTTTTT. It translates to CASSRGAVVTGELFF. The full variable domain, its missing parts supplied by reference TRBV7-2 and TRBJ2-2, is GAGVSQSPSNKVTEKGKDVELRCDPISGHTALYWYRQSLGQGLEFLIYFQGNSAPDKSGLPSDRFSAERTGGSVSTLTIQRTQQEDSAVYLCASSRGAVVTGELFFGEGSRLTVL.

This clonotype was counted a few times. The V gene is TRBV12-3 or TRBV12-4, the J gene TRBJ2-7; TRBD1 agrees at 7 bases. The ends lost 5 bases at V and 6 bases at J; junction bases unmatched: 10. The CDR3 has 14 residues. Here the CDR3 reads CASSLTGDMGEQYF. The CDR3 coding sequence is TGTGCCAGCAGTCTAACAGGGGACATGGGCGAGCAGTACTTC.

On this clonotype: At one of its ends the junction is not consistent with the germline gene, which may arise from a read error. The chain joins TRBV12-3 or TRBV12-4 to TRBJ1-5; the D gene is possibly TRBD1 (5 bases). The CDR3 length is 15 residues. In DNA form, the CDR3 reads TGTGCCAGCAGTTTGGAGGGACCTATCAATCGGCCCCAGCATTTT. The encoded protein is CASSLEGPINRPQHF.

Details on this clonotype: One junction end disagrees with the germline gene, perhaps due to a read error. The chain joins TRBV6-1 to TRBJ1-6, with D maybe TRBD1 (5 bases). CDR1 and CDR2 from the germline V gene are MNHNS and SASEGT. CDR3 length equals 14 residues. This chain's CDR3 is CATKDEGRNSPHHF. The CDR3 DNA reads as TGTGCCACCAAAGACGAGGGGCGTAATTCACCCCACCACTTT.

The chain links TRBV11-2 to TRBJ2-5; D is ambiguous. Per germline, CDR1 SGHAT and CDR2 FQNNGV. The CDR3 totals 12 residues. V lost 1 base and J lost 6, with 6 bases in between. In DNA form, the CDR3 reads TGTGCCAGCAGCTTAGCCTCTAAGACCCAGTACTTC. This gives the protein CASSLASKTQYF.

This clonotype was seen only a few times. The chain has TRBV12-3 or TRBV12-4 and TRBJ2-7, with 7 positions matching TRBD2. The CDR3 is 12 amino acids. V gave up 5 bases and J gave up 6 bases; unmatched junction bases: 4. CDR3 nucleotides: TGTGCCAGCAGTCGGGGGGTGGGCGAGCAGTACTTC. Translated, it gives CASSRGVGEQYF.

This clonotype was seen many times. The chain is built from TRBV20-1 and TRBJ1-5; D gene unclear. The CDR3 spans 13 residues. Trimming pared 6 bases from V and 0 bases from J, leaving 9 bases between. Germline CDR1 reads DFQATT; CDR2 reads SNEGSKA (reference sequence). The CDR3 is CSALTYSNQPQHF. The CDR3 nucleotides are TGCAGTGCCTTGACGTATAGCAATCAGCCCCAGCATTTT.

The chain links TRBV20-1 to TRBJ2-7; D uncertain. The CDR3 spans 13 residues. The V end lost 5 bases, the J end lost 0 bases, and 11 bases lay between the germline ends. Germline CDR1 DFQATT, CDR2 SNEGSKA (reference sequence). The CDR3 sequence: CSAPDSSSYEQYF. In DNA, the CDR3 is TGCAGTGCTCCAGATAGTAGCTCCTACGAGCAGTACTTC.